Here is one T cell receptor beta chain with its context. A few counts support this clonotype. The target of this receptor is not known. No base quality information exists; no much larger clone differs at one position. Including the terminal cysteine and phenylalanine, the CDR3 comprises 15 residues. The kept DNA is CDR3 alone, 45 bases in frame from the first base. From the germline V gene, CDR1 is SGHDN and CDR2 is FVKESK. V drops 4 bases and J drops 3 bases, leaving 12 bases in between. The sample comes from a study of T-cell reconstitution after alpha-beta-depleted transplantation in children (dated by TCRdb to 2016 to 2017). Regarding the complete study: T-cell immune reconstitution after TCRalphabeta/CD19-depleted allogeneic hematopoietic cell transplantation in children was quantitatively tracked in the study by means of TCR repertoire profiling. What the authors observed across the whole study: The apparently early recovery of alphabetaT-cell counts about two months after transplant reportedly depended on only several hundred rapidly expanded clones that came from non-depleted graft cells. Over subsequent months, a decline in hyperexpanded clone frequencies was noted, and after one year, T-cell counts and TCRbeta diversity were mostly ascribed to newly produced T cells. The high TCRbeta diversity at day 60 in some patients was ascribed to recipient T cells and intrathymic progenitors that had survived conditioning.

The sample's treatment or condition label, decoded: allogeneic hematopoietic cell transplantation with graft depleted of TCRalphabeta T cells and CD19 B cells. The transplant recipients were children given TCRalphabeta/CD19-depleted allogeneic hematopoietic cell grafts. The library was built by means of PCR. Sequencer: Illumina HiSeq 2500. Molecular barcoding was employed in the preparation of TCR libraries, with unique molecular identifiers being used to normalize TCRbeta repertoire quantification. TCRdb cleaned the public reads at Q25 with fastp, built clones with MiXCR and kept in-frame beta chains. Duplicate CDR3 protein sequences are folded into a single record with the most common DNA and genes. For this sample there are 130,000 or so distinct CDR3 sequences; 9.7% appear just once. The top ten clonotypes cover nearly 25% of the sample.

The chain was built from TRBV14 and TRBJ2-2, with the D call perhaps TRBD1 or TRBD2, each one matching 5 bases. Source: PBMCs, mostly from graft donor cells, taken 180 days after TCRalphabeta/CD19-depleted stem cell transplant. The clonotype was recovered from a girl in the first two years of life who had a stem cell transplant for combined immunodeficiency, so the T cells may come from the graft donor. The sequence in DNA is TGTGCCAGCAGCCCCCCGGGACCTTACACCGGGGAGCTGTTTTTT. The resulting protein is CASSPPGPYTGELFF.